One sample yielded the 5 T cell receptor beta chains listed below, sequenced in a study of identical twins. TCRdb reprocessed the 5' RACE reads via MiXCR and lists one record per CDR3 protein. The table includes hundreds of thousands of distinct CDR3 sequences, about 20% detected once. This sample was also put to use in a study of T cells expressing NK-cell markers.

The specimen sequenced was PBMCs. These TCRs come from a woman younger than 30 in good health.

V and J are TRBV7-9 and TRBJ2-1, with 9 nucleotides matching TRBD2. In germline, CDR1 is SEHNR, CDR2 FQNEAQ (reference sequence). V lost 5 bases, J lost 4 bases, and 12 bases stayed unmatched. The CDR3 extends over 17 amino acids. The CDR3 sequence: CASSPPTSGLAYNEQFF. The CDR3 DNA sequence: TGTGCCAGCAGCCCTCCAACTAGCGGACTAGCGTACAATGAGCAGTTCTTC.

This clonotype has at least ten counts. The chain has TRBV3-1 and TRBJ2-1, with TRBD1 matching 7 bases. The junction had 11 bases not matched to a gene; V was cut back by 0 bases and J by 9 bases. Germline loops: CDR1 LGHDT, CDR2 YNNKEL (reference sequence). CDR3 length: 16 residues. This CDR3 reads CASSQEGRGWAGEQFF. CDR3 DNA sequence: TGTGCCAGCAGCCAAGAAGGCAGGGGGTGGGCTGGTGAGCAGTTCTTC.

CDR3 nucleotides: TGTGCCAGCTCACTTACCAGGGGGGGGTCCTACGAGCAGTACTTC. Protein: CASSLTRGGSYEQYF. The chain couples TRBV18 to TRBJ2-7; D may match TRBD1 or TRBD2 (7 bases each). Germline-derived CDR1 and CDR2 are KGHSH and LQKENI. This CDR3 is built from 15 residues. Trimming took 4 bases from V and 1 from J, leaving 14 bases between them.

The V call is TRBV24-1, the J call TRBJ2-1; 7 bases are shared with TRBD2. This CDR3 spans 16 amino acids. J lost 3 bases, V lost 4 bases, and 8 bases had no gene match. Per germline, CDR1 KGHDR and CDR2 SFDVKD. As DNA, the CDR3 is TGTGCCACCAGTGACCCGGGACTAACCTACTACAATGAGCAGTTCTTC. This encodes CATSDPGLTYYNEQFF.

The chain uses TRBV20-1 and TRBJ2-5; D is possibly TRBD2 (5 bases). V dropped 6 bases and J dropped 3 bases, with 14 bases sitting between them. From germline, CDR1 is DFQATT and CDR2 SNEGSKA (reference sequence). The CDR3 consists of 13 residues. This chain's CDR3 is CSAPMLAEETQYF. In DNA, the CDR3 is TGCAGTGCCCCCATGCTAGCCGAAGAGACCCAGTACTTC.